Shown below are 21 T cell receptor beta chains from a single sample sequenced in a study of blood T cell repertoires in COVID-19. Sequencing used immunoSEQ multiplex PCR; TCRdb keeps in-frame clones, though not all of them. This table has more than 85,000 clones, approximately 80% appearing once. Material for sequencing was peripheral blood. The source is an elderly woman with acute or convalescent COVID-19.

This clone was seen just once. The rearrangement joins TRBV21-1 to TRBJ2-7; the table's D call, TRBD1, has no DNA check behind it. TRBV21-1 is shown as a pseudogene. The CDR3 has 16 amino acids. CDR3 region: CASSKGGTGGAYEQYF. The CDR3 bases are TGTGCCAGCAGCAAAGGGGGGACAGGGGGCGCCTACGAGCAGTACTTC.

The V call is TRBV20-1, the J call TRBJ1-3; D is ambiguous. Trimming stripped 3 bases from V and 0 bases from J, with 12 bases between. This CDR3 contains 15 residues. In germline, CDR1 is DFQATT, CDR2 SNEGSKA (reference sequence). The CDR3 region has the DNA TGCAGTGCTAGTTTCGGACTCCACTCTGGAAACACCATATATTTT. Protein: CSASFGLHSGNTIYF.

In its sample, this clone was seen a few times. This chain joins TRBV3-1 (or the pseudogene TRBV3-2) and TRBJ1-3; D is possibly TRBD1 (6 bases). This CDR3 has 18 amino acids. Trimming pared 0 bases from V and 9 bases from J, leaving 24 bases between. Germline values: CDR1 LGHDT, CDR2 YNNKEL (reference sequence). The CDR3 region is CASSQEGRAGAKRGTIYF. The CDR3, as DNA: TGTGCCAGCAGCCAAGAAGGTCGGGCAGGGGCTAAGAGAGGCACCATATATTTT.

This clone was recorded only once. V is TRBV2 and J is TRBJ2-4; D possibly corresponds to TRBD1 (6 bases). Trimming left V 4 bases short and J 8 bases short, with 12 bases between. The germline V gene encodes CDR1 SNHLY and CDR2 FYNNEI. There are 13 residues in the CDR3. The chain's CDR3 is CASSGQDRDIQYF. Written as DNA, the CDR3 is TGTGCCAGCAGTGGACAGGATCGAGACATTCAGTACTTC.

The gene calls are TRBV5-1 and TRBJ2-3; 7 bases are shared with TRBD1. The CDR3 is made up of 14 amino acids. J was trimmed by 2 bases and V by 4 bases; bases with no gene match: 4. From germline, CDR1 is SGHRS and CDR2 YFSETQ. The CDR3 nucleotides are TGCGCCAGCAGCGTAGGACAGGCCACAGATACGCAGTATTTT. This codes for CASSVGQATDTQYF.

The sample holds a few counts of this clone. The chain couples TRBV2 to TRBJ1-2; possibly TRBD1 for D (5 bases). There are 13 residues in the CDR3. Germline V CDR1 and CDR2: SNHLY, FYNNEI. V lost 7 bases and J lost 3, with 12 bases in between. The CDR3 reads CASTGDSDYGYTF. The CDR3 region has the DNA TGTGCCAGCACGGGGGACTCAGACTATGGCTACACCTTC.

The chain joins TRBV5-5 to TRBJ2-1, with 9 bases aligning to TRBD2. The CDR3 consists of 15 residues. The V gene end was trimmed by 2 bases and the J gene end by 6 bases; junction bases not matched to a gene: 6. Per the germline V gene, CDR1 is SGHKS and CDR2 is YYEKEE (reference sequence). CDR3 amino acids: CASSFAGGASNEQFF. For the CDR3, the DNA is TGTGCCAGCAGCTTCGCGGGAGGGGCTTCCAATGAGCAGTTCTTC.

The chain carries TRBV5-1 and TRBJ2-5, with D possibly being TRBD1 (5 bases). With 0 bases removed from V and 3 bases from J, the gap between germline ends came to 12 bases. CDR1 is SGHRS and CDR2 is YFSETQ in the germline V gene. The length of the CDR3 is 15 residues. Here the CDR3 DNA reads TGCGCCAGCAGCTTGGGATTTACAGGAGAAGAGACCCAGTACTTC. Its protein is CASSLGFTGEETQYF.

This chain uses TRBV28 with TRBJ1-2, with TRBD1 matching over 8 bases. The CDR3 totals 15 residues. Trimming took 4 bases from V and 9 from J; bases not matched to a gene: 13. Germline V gives CDR1 MDHEN, CDR2 SYDVKM. In nucleotides, the CDR3 is TGTGCCAGCAGTTCCTCCCGGGACAGGAGCCCCCGCTACACCTTC. As protein: CASSSSRDRSPRYTF.

V usage is TRBV2 and J usage is TRBJ2-5; D is undetermined. Germline CDR1 SNHLY, CDR2 FYNNEI. Between the trimmed V and J ends, which lost 3 bases and 3 bases, there was a span of 11 bases. The CDR3 is 14 residues long. CDR3 in DNA: TGTGCCAGCAGTGATGTCCCCTTTGAAGAGACCCAGTACTTC. Translated, it gives CASSDVPFEETQYF.

This clone was seen at least ten times. The chain employs TRBV11-3 and TRBJ2-2, with TRBD2 identical over 9 bases. Trimming at V came to 3 bases and at J to 5 bases, leaving 4 bases not matched to a gene. Germline V gives CDR1 SGHNT, CDR2 YENEEA. The CDR3 totals 15 residues. This CDR3 reads CASSFSGSGTGELFF. DNA for the CDR3: TGTGCCAGCAGCTTTAGCGGGAGCGGGACCGGGGAGCTGTTTTTT.

V and J are TRBV6-2 or TRBV6-3 and TRBJ1-1; tentative D call: TRBD1 (5 bases). The CDR3 is made up of 15 amino acids. V lost 5 bases to trimming and J lost 0 bases, with 13 bases between them. The germline V gene encodes CDR1 MNHEY and CDR2 SVGEGT. The DNA for the CDR3 is TGTGCCAGCAGTCTAACTGGGGGGGTGAACACTGAAGCTTTCTTT. It translates to CASSLTGGVNTEAFF.

This clone occurred many times. The chain carries TRBV4-1 and TRBJ1-1; D gene ambiguous. V was pared by 0 bases and J by 3 bases, with 8 bases between. CDR3 length: 14 amino acids. Looked up from germline, CDR1 is MGHRA and CDR2 is YSYEKL. The CDR3 nucleotides read TGCGCCAGCAGCCAAGAGAGGGTCCACACTGAAGCTTTCTTT. It translates to CASSQERVHTEAFF.

In its sample, this clone was seen once. The chain recombines TRBV29-1 with TRBJ2-5, with TRBD2 identical over 12 bases. The CDR3 spans 14 residues. V shed 4 bases and J 5 bases; nucleotides not matched to a gene: 5. Germline CDR1 is SQVTM and CDR2 is ANQGSEA. This CDR3 reads CSVVQLAGGETQYF. CDR3 nucleotide sequence: TGCAGCGTTGTTCAACTAGCGGGAGGTGAGACCCAGTACTTC.

The chain joins TRBV6-5 to TRBJ1-3, with unresolved D. The CDR3 has 14 residues. The V gene's germline CDR1 is MNHEY and CDR2 SVGAGI. Between the trimmed V and J ends, which lost 4 bases and 2 bases, there was a span of 9 bases. The CDR3 DNA is TGTGCCAGCAGTTTCCGGGGAGCTGGAAACACCATATATTTT. Translated, it gives CASSFRGAGNTIYF.

This rearrangement joins TRBV30 to TRBJ1-3; 10 bases align to TRBD1. J lost 0 bases, V lost 3 bases, and 8 bases had no gene match. Germline V gene lookup returns CDR1 GTSNPN and CDR2 SVGIG (reference sequence). The CDR3 runs 17 residues. The CDR3: CAWSPRDRGFSGNTIYF. In nucleotides, the CDR3 is TGTGCCTGGAGCCCCCGGGACAGGGGCTTCTCTGGAAACACCATATATTTT.

The rearrangement joins TRBV7-2 to TRBJ1-3, with D hard to call. In germline, CDR1 is SGHTA, CDR2 FQGNSA. V was cut by 5 bases and J by 0 bases, with 11 bases left in between. This CDR3 region has 15 residues. In nucleotides, the CDR3 is TGTGCCAGCAGCCTATATGTGTCCTCTGGAAACACCATATATTTT. As protein: CASSLYVSSGNTIYF.

V and J are TRBV6-2 or TRBV6-3 and TRBJ1-1, with TRBD1 identical over 10 bases. Germline values: CDR1 MNHEY, CDR2 SVGEGT. Germline trimming cut 2 bases from V and 5 bases from J; bases unmatched to any gene: 8. The CDR3 sequence is 16 residues long. In DNA form, the CDR3 reads TGTGCCAGCAGTTACGGATGGGACAGGGGAGAAACTGAAGCTTTCTTT. The encoded protein is CASSYGWDRGETEAFF.

The chain carries TRBV3-1 (or the pseudogene TRBV3-2) and TRBJ1-2; 10 positions agree with TRBD1. Germline lookup yields CDR1 LGHDT and CDR2 YNNKEL (reference sequence). The junction had 11 bases not matched to a gene; V was cut back by 4 bases and J by 6 bases. This CDR3 is 16 amino acids long. The CDR3 coding sequence is TGTGCCAGCAGCCGCTTCGGGACAGGGGTAATGAATGGCTACACCTTC. Translating it yields CASSRFGTGVMNGYTF.

This rearrangement joins TRBV6-2 or TRBV6-3 to TRBJ2-7, with 7 bases aligning to TRBD1. After removal of 6 bases from V and 9 bases from J, the junction contained 8 bases not matched to a gene. Per germline, CDR1 MNHEY and CDR2 SVGEGT. The CDR3 spans 12 residues. The CDR3 sequence: CASSFSGTAQYV. The CDR3 nucleotides read TGTGCCAGCAGCTTCTCCGGGACAGCGCAGTACGTC.

The rearrangement uses TRBV5-6 and TRBJ2-1; a possible D gene is TRBD2 (6 bases). Trimming shortened V by 0 bases and J by 3 bases, and 10 bases separated the two germline ends. Germline-derived CDR1 and CDR2 are SGHDT and YYEEEE. The CDR3 consists of 15 residues. The CDR3 loop reads CASSLGGNYYNEQFF. Written as DNA, the CDR3 is TGTGCCAGCAGCTTGGGCGGGAACTACTACAATGAGCAGTTCTTC.